The 17 T cell receptor beta chains below were found in one sample sequenced in a study of glioma-infiltrating T cells. Amplification of TCR alpha and beta CDR3 regions from RNA used iRepertoire nested multiplex PCR. TCRdb reprocessed the multiplex PCR reads with MiXCR, giving one entry per CDR3 protein. The data hold approximately 90,000 distinct CDR3 sequences, with around a quarter observed a single time. The material sequenced was glioma tissue, nonneoplastic brain tissue, or PBMCs (not recorded which). The receptors derive from a human donor with low-grade glioma or glioblastoma, undergoing nonglioma brain surgery, or in good health (not recorded which).

This clonotype was seen at least ten times. The chain links TRBV3-1 to TRBJ1-4; TRBD1 aligns across 8 bases. V shed 3 bases, J shed 6 bases, and the junction held 6 bases outside the gene matches. This CDR3 has 15 amino acids. Germline CDR1 LGHDT, CDR2 YNNKEL (reference sequence). CDR3 sequence: CASSQIAGGDEKLFF. For the CDR3, the DNA is TGTGCCAGCAGCCAGATCGCAGGGGGCGATGAAAAACTGTTTTTT.

This clonotype was recorded many times. The chain links TRBV2 to TRBJ2-5, with 7 positions matching TRBD1. After removal of 6 bases from V and 2 bases from J, the junction contained 9 bases not matched to a gene. Germline V gives CDR1 SNHLY, CDR2 FYNNEI. The CDR3 is made up of 15 amino acids. CDR3 nucleotide sequence: TGTGCCAGCAGCGGACAGGTCGAGATTCAAGAGACCCAGTACTTC. It specifies CASSGQVEIQETQYF.

This clonotype has more than one count but fewer than ten. The rearrangement uses TRBV18 and TRBJ2-3; 9 bases align to TRBD2. This CDR3 is 16 amino acids long. V lost 0 bases, J lost 2 bases, and 3 bases stayed unmatched. In germline, CDR1 is KGHSH, CDR2 LQKENI. CDR3 bases: TGTGCCAGCTCACCACCGGGACTAGCTTTCACAGATACGCAGTATTTT. As protein: CASSPPGLAFTDTQYF.

This sequence joins TRBV6-6 and TRBJ2-3; perhaps TRBD1 as D (5 bases). Germline CDR1 reads MNHNY; CDR2 reads SVGAGI (reference sequence). Trimming removed 2 bases at V and 3 bases at J, with 12 bases between. CDR3 length: 15 amino acids. The CDR3 DNA is TGTGCCAGCAGTTACCAATCAGGGTTAACAGATACGCAGTATTTT. Translated, it gives CASSYQSGLTDTQYF.

This clonotype was found a few times. This chain links TRBV5-1 with TRBJ2-3, with a weak D call TRBD2 (6 bases). The CDR3 totals 15 residues. Germline V gene sequence: CDR1 SGHRS, CDR2 YFSETQ. V lost 5 bases, J lost 4 bases, and 17 bases lay in between. The chain's CDR3 is CASRGYSGIADTQYF. CDR3 in DNA: TGCGCCAGCAGAGGCTATAGCGGAATAGCAGATACGCAGTATTTT.

This clonotype was recorded a few times. The chain joins TRBV11-2 to TRBJ1-3; D is ambiguous. Trimming cost V 1 base and J 0 bases, with 13 bases left between them. This CDR3 contains 17 residues. Germline V gene sequence: CDR1 SGHAT, CDR2 FQNNGV. The CDR3 reads CASSLVRRPISGNTIYF. The CDR3 DNA is TGTGCCAGCAGCTTAGTACGCAGACCTATCTCTGGAAACACCATATATTTT.

This clonotype was found a few times. The chain links TRBV2 to TRBJ2-3; 11 bases match TRBD1. Germline CDR1 SNHLY, CDR2 FYNNEI. The CDR3 loop spans 13 amino acids. J was trimmed by 13 bases and V by 4 bases; bases with no gene match: 7. CDR3 sequence: CASSGDRDRGKYF. The CDR3 DNA sequence: TGTGCCAGCAGTGGAGACCGGGACAGGGGGAAGTATTTT.

This sequence joins TRBV4-1 and TRBJ1-3; D not resolved. The CDR3 totals 17 residues. The germline V and J ends were trimmed by 1 base and 3 bases, with 16 bases remaining between them. CDR1 and CDR2 (germline): MGHRA, YSYEKL. The CDR3 DNA reads TGCGCCAGCAGCCAAGGCCAAGGTCCTGTCTATGGAAACACCATATATTTT. This codes for CASSQGQGPVYGNTIYF.

This clonotype is a singleton in its sample. Possible read error: a much larger clone is one base away. This chain uses TRBV5-1 with TRBJ2-3; no reliable D call. This CDR3 spans 15 amino acids. CDR1 and CDR2 (germline): SGHRS, YFSETQ. V was pared by 4 bases and J by 6 bases, with 18 bases between. The CDR3 reads CASSVEALHPDTQYF. The DNA of the CDR3 is TGCGCCAGCAGCGTAGAGGCGTTGCACCCTGATACGCAGTATTTT.

This chain joins TRBV5-1 and TRBJ2-3; D is unresolved. Germline CDR1 reads SGHRS; CDR2 reads YFSETQ. The V gene lost 4 bases and the J gene lost 0 bases, with 9 bases spanning the gap. There are 14 residues in the CDR3. The CDR3 nucleotides are TGCGCCAGCAGCGCAGGCCCGAGCACAGATACGCAGTATTTT. It translates to CASSAGPSTDTQYF. The complete variable domain, with remaining parts taken from reference TRBV5-1 and TRBJ2-3, reads KAGVTQTPRYLIKTRGQQVTLSCSPISGHRSVSWYQQTPGQGLQFLFEYFSETQRNKGNFPGRFSGRQFSNSRSEMNVSTLELGDSALYLCASSAGPSTDTQYFGPGTRLTVL.

The J gene is TRBJ2-5, the V gene TRBV4-1; D gene uncertain. The V end was cut by 3 bases, the J end by 7 bases, with 21 bases between. Germline CDR1 and CDR2: MGHRA and YSYEKL. The CDR3 loop spans 16 amino acids. The chain's CDR3 is CASSQIPPALGATQYF. In DNA, the CDR3 is TGCGCCAGCAGCCAGATCCCTCCAGCCCTCGGCGCGACCCAGTACTTC.

This clonotype has more than one count but fewer than ten. The chain combines TRBV19 with TRBJ1-4, with D perhaps matching TRBD1 (5 bases). The CDR3 sequence is 15 residues long. Trimming removed 6 bases at V and 3 bases at J, with 14 bases between. Germline CDR1 is LNHDA and CDR2 is SQIVND (reference sequence). CDR3 bases: TGTGCCAGTAGATCCCTTTCGACAGCTAATGAAAAACTGTTTTTT. Translating it yields CASRSLSTANEKLFF. The variable domain in full, completed from reference TRBV19 and TRBJ1-4, reads DGGITQSPKYLFRKEGQNVTLSCEQNLNHDAMYWYRQDPGQGLRLIYYSQIVNDFQKGDIAEGYSVSREKKESFPLTVTSAQKNPTAFYLCASRSLSTANEKLFFGSGTQLSVL.

This rearrangement joins TRBV19 to TRBJ1-4; D is undetermined. Per the germline V gene, CDR1 is LNHDA and CDR2 is SQIVND (reference sequence). The CDR3 is 12 amino acids. The V and J ends lost 5 bases and 10 bases respectively, with 11 bases between them. The CDR3 here is CASSWTAGKLFF. The CDR3 nucleotides read TGTGCCAGTAGTTGGACGGCGGGAAAACTGTTTTTT.

The rearrangement joins TRBV9 to TRBJ2-7; the D is unclear. The germline CDR1 and CDR2 sequences are SGDLS and YYNGEE. The germline V and J ends were trimmed by 4 bases and 3 bases, with 14 bases remaining between them. The CDR3 has 14 residues. This CDR3 is CASSPIMKNYEQYF. The CDR3 DNA sequence: TGTGCCAGCAGCCCTATCATGAAGAACTACGAGCAGTACTTC.

This clonotype appeared many times. The chain is built from TRBV28 and TRBJ1-5; TRBD1 matches 10 bases. V gave up 6 bases and J gave up 1 base; unmatched junction bases: 3. CDR3 length: 15 residues. Germline V gene lookup returns CDR1 MDHEN and CDR2 SYDVKM. DNA of the CDR3: TGTGCCAGCAGACGACAGGGGGCGAGCAATCAGCCCCAGCATTTT. This encodes CASRRQGASNQPQHF.

At least ten counts were recorded for this clonotype. For the CDR3, the DNA is TGCAGTGCTATTCCGCCGGGACAGCAAGAGACCCAGTACTTC. Residues: CSAIPPGQQETQYF. The V gene is TRBV20-1, the J gene TRBJ2-5; TRBD1 aligns across 7 bases. Germline lookup yields CDR1 DFQATT and CDR2 SNEGSKA (reference sequence). The CDR3 contains 14 residues. Trimming cost V 4 bases and J 2 bases; bases outside gene matches: 7.

The rearrangement joins TRBV19 to TRBJ1-2; maybe TRBD1 (5 bases). CDR3 length equals 16 residues. Trimming removed 10 bases from V and 7 bases from J, with 28 bases in between. CDR1 and CDR2 from the germline V gene are LNHDA and SQIVND (reference sequence). The CDR3 reads CATHPGQGSRVAGYTF. The CDR3 DNA follows: TGTGCCACCCACCCGGGGCAGGGTTCCAGGGTCGCTGGCTACACCTTC.